This T cell receptor (beta chain) was identified during a study of cytomegalovirus exposure and HLA in healthy donors. Primers: 60 Vbeta forward and 13 Jbeta reverse. Repertoires were generated with immunoSEQ multiplex PCR, while TCRdb's copy carries only in-frame clones and drops some. The data show 150,000 or so clones, with about 72% seen just once and 1.5% held by the top ten. J gave up 2 bases and V 0 bases, and 0 bases lay outside the gene matches. This CDR3 comprises 15 residues. Germline V gene data show CDR1 as PRHDT and CDR2 as FYEKMQ (reference sequence). General study findings and limits: Analysis performed later found over 15,000 TCR beta sequences associated with HLA alleles at 0.05 false discovery rate.

Details on this clone: Its antigen remains unknown.

The chain recombines TRBV13 with TRBJ1-5, with 8 bases that match TRBD1. This sequence was found in a female donor in good health and CMV-seronegative. Sequences were obtained from PBMCs. CDR3 amino acids: CASSLGRGRNQPQHF. The CDR3 nucleotides read TGTGCCAGCAGCTTAGGCAGGGGGCGCAATCAGCCCCAGCATTTT. Together with reference TRBV13 and TRBJ1-5, the CDR3 gives the full variable domain: AAGVIQSPRHLIKEKRETATLKCYPIPRHDTVYWYQQGPGQDPQFLISFYEKMQSDKGSIPDRFSAQQFSDYHSELNMSSLELGDSALYFCASSLGRGRNQPQHFGDGTRLSIL.